The T cell receptor beta chain described here comes from a study of shared clonotypes between healthy human individuals. As concerns this clone: The antigen is unknown.

This CDR3 spans 15 amino acids. Germline CDR1 is MNHNY and CDR2 is SVGAGI (reference sequence). The method was immunoSEQ multiplex PCR; TCRdb's version includes in-frame clones alone and lacks a portion of them. The data contain about 2,200,000 clones, 93% of them singletons. CD8 cells regarded as naive lacked CD45RO, were positively chosen for CCR7, and omitted terminally differentiated effector memory CD45RA+ cells. Study observations and caveats: Researchers sampled only blood; tissue repertoires likely differ. Clonotype sharing across a handful of donors was observed for around 5.1% of naive CD4 clonotypes.

Sequenced material: naive CD8+ T cells from PBMCs. The J gene is TRBJ1-1, the V gene TRBV6-6; no firm D call. The TCR originated in a man between 18 and 35 years old in good health. Some clones in this sample may be carry-over from other donors' samples. The CDR3 DNA is TGTGCTACCACGAAGGAACAGACCATGAACACTGAAGCTTTCTTT. It is translated as CATTKEQTMNTEAFF.